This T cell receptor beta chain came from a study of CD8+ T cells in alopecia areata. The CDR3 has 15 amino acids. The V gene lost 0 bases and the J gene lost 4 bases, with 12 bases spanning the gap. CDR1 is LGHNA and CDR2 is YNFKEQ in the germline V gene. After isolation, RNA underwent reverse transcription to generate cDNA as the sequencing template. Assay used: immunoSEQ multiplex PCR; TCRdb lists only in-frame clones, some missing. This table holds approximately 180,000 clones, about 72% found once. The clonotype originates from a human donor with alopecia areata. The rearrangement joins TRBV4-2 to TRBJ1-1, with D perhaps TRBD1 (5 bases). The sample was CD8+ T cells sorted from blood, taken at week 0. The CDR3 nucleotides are TGTGCCAGCAGCCAAGATGGGCAGGGTATCACTGAAGCTTTCTTT. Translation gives CASSQDGQGITEAFF.